The 20 T cell receptor beta chains below were found in one sample sequenced in a study of cytomegalovirus exposure and HLA in healthy donors. The PCR had 60 Vbeta and 13 Jbeta primers. This table comes from immunoSEQ multiplex PCR, and its TCRdb copy is limited to in-frame clones, with some not included. The sample has more than 90,000 clones, about 80% seen once; the top ten hold about 2%. Material for sequencing was PBMCs. The source of these receptors is a man between 35 and 55 years old in good health and CMV-seronegative.

The chain has TRBV30 and TRBJ1-1, with unresolved D. Germline CDR1 reads GTSNPN; CDR2 reads SVGIG (reference sequence). V lost 5 bases, J lost 2 bases, and 9 bases lay in between. The CDR3 sequence is 12 residues long. The CDR3 bases are TGTGCCTGGGAGGCATCTAACACTGAAGCTTTCTTT. Protein: CAWEASNTEAFF.

This clone was observed a handful of times. V and J are TRBV7-9 and TRBJ1-3, with D possibly being TRBD1 (6 bases). CDR3 length: 16 amino acids. Germline loops: CDR1 SEHNR, CDR2 FQNEAQ (reference sequence). Trimming removed 1 base from V and 4 bases from J, with 14 bases in between. CDR3 loop: CASSLGAGASGNTIYF. CDR3 DNA sequence: TGTGCCAGCAGCTTAGGCGCAGGGGCATCGGGAAACACCATATATTTT.

V and J are TRBV14 and TRBJ2-3; 11 nucleotides align to TRBD2. This CDR3 has 18 amino acids. V lost 0 bases and J lost 6; bases outside the gene matches: 11. From germline, CDR1 is SGHDN and CDR2 FVKESK. For the CDR3, the DNA is TGTGCCAGCAGCCAAGACTGGGTAGCGGGAGGGCCTAGGGATACGCAGTATTTT. Translating it yields CASSQDWVAGGPRDTQYF. The full variable domain, its missing parts supplied by reference TRBV14 and TRBJ2-3, is EAGVTQFPSHSVIEKGQTVTLRCDPISGHDNLYWYRRVMGKEIKFLLHFVKESKQDESGMPNNRFLAERTGGTYSTLKVQPAELEDSGVYFCASSQDWVAGGPRDTQYFGPGTRLTVL.

This chain connects TRBV5-1 to TRBJ2-1, with TRBD1 as a possible D gene (5 bases). V was pared by 4 bases and J by 8 bases, with 16 bases between. Germline-derived CDR1 and CDR2 are SGHRS and YFSETQ. This CDR3 has 14 amino acids. This CDR3 reads CASSQGFRNDEQFF. The CDR3, as DNA: TGCGCCAGCAGCCAGGGATTTCGAAACGATGAGCAGTTCTTC.

This clone appeared a few times. This chain connects TRBV9 to TRBJ2-4, with TRBD1 identical over 7 bases. The CDR3 contains 15 residues. Germline V gene data show CDR1 as SGDLS and CDR2 as YYNGEE. Unmatched junction bases numbered 8, after V lost 3 bases and J lost 5 bases. CDR3 residues: CASSGLSTGENIQYF. For the CDR3, the DNA is TGTGCCAGCAGCGGTCTGTCTACAGGGGAAAACATTCAGTACTTC. Drawing the rest from reference TRBV9 and TRBJ2-4, the complete variable domain is DSGVTQTPKHLITATGQRVTLRCSPRSGDLSVYWYQQSLDQGLQFLIQYYNGEERAKGNILERFSAQQFPDLHSELNLSSLELGDSALYFCASSGLSTGENIQYFGAGTRLSVL.

V usage is TRBV9 and J usage is TRBJ1-5; no reliable D call. The CDR3 consists of 14 residues. V was cut by 0 bases and J by 0 bases, with 4 bases left in between. Germline CDR1 and CDR2: SGDLS and YYNGEE. The DNA for the CDR3 is TGTGCCAGCAGCGTAGGAGGTAGCAATCAGCCCCAGCATTTT. Amino acids: CASSVGGSNQPQHF.

This rearrangement joins TRBV5-4 to TRBJ2-7; 9 bases match TRBD1. With V trimmed by 0 bases and J by 7 bases, 8 bases remained unmatched. Germline V CDR1 and CDR2: SGHNT, YYREEE (reference sequence). This CDR3 has 15 residues. Here the CDR3 DNA reads TGTGCCAGCAGCTTGGGGGGGACAGGGCTGGTTGAGCAGTACTTC. Translating gives CASSLGGTGLVEQYF.

This clone has only a few counts. The chain couples TRBV30 to TRBJ1-4, with 7 bases matching TRBD1. The V segment lost 2 bases and the J segment 8 bases; nucleotides outside the gene matches: 8. The CDR3 spans 14 residues. Germline assignment: CDR1 GTSNPN and CDR2 SVGIG (reference sequence). The DNA for the CDR3 is TGTGCCTGGAGTCGTGACAGGGTCGACGAAAAACTGTTTTTT. Protein product: CAWSRDRVDEKLFF. Full variable domain (missing parts from reference TRBV30 and TRBJ1-4): SQTIHQWPATLVQPVGSPLSLECTVEGTSNPNLYWYRQAAGRGLQLLFYSVGIGQISSEVPQNLSASRPQDRQFILSSKKLLLSDSGFYLCAWSRDRVDEKLFFGSGTQLSVL.

This sequence joins TRBV27 and TRBJ2-1; D gene ambiguous. The germline gives CDR1 MNHEY, CDR2 SMNVEV (reference sequence). There are 14 residues in the CDR3. Between the trimmed V and J ends, which lost 4 bases and 8 bases, there was a span of 15 bases. The CDR3 is CASSSRLSAHEQFF. The CDR3 DNA reads as TGTGCCAGCAGTTCCAGGCTATCCGCCCATGAGCAGTTCTTC.

The CDR3 bases are TGTGCCAGCAACGCAGGCTCCTACGAGCAGTACTTC. It codes for CASNAGSYEQYF. The V and J genes are TRBV2 and TRBJ2-7; D unclear. V gave up 7 bases and J gave up 0 bases, with 7 bases separating them. This CDR3 has 12 residues. Germline assignment: CDR1 SNHLY and CDR2 FYNNEI.

The V gene is TRBV10-3, the J gene TRBJ2-1; weak D call: TRBD1 (7 bases). Trimming took off 2 bases at V and 7 bases at J, with 9 bases between the two ends. Germline V gene data show CDR1 as ENHRY and CDR2 as SYGVKD. The CDR3 spans 13 residues. The CDR3, as DNA: TGTGCCATCAGTGAGGCAGGGGGGAATGAGCAGTTCTTC. Protein product: CAISEAGGNEQFF.

The rearrangement links TRBV18 to TRBJ2-3; a possible D gene is TRBD2 (5 bases). Trimming took 5 bases from V and 6 from J, leaving 15 bases between them. This CDR3 comprises 14 residues. The germline CDR1 and CDR2 sequences are KGHSH and LQKENI. The CDR3 region has the DNA TGTGCCAGCTCAGGTTCTAGCCCCAGCGATACGCAGTATTTT. This encodes CASSGSSPSDTQYF.

This chain joins TRBV15 and TRBJ1-4; no reliable D call. This CDR3 contains 12 residues. Germline V gives CDR1 LNHNV, CDR2 YYDKDF (reference sequence). Trimming shortened V by 5 bases and J by 8 bases, and 9 bases separated the two germline ends. CDR3 nucleotide sequence: TGTGCCACCAGCTCGGACTCAGAAAAACTGTTTTTT. It specifies CATSSDSEKLFF.

The chain carries TRBV7-6 and TRBJ1-6, with 9 bases lining up with TRBD1. Germline CDR1 is SGHVS and CDR2 is FNYEAQ. J gave up 9 bases and V 1 base, and 1 base lay outside the gene matches. The CDR3 runs to 14 residues. This chain's CDR3 is CASSLGTGVSPLHF. For the CDR3, the DNA is TGTGCCAGCAGCTTAGGGACAGGGGTTTCACCCCTCCACTTT.

This clone was recorded once. V usage is TRBV7-2 and J usage is TRBJ1-6; TRBD1 matches at 7 bases. Losses at the gene ends were 5 bases for V and 7 bases for J; bases not matched to a gene: 14. The length of the CDR3 is 17 residues. In germline, CDR1 is SGHTA, CDR2 FQGNSA. DNA of the CDR3: TGTGCCAGCAGCCCGTATCCCACAGGGGTAGGGAATTCACCCCTCCACTTT. As protein: CASSPYPTGVGNSPLHF.

The CDR3: CASSSGQGYNEQFF. The CDR3 nucleotides read TGTGCCAGCAGCTCGGGACAGGGTTACAATGAGCAGTTCTTC. The chain employs TRBV7-8 and TRBJ2-1; TRBD1 agrees at 9 bases. In germline, CDR1 is SGHVS, CDR2 FQNEAQ. The CDR3 length is 14 residues. Trimming cost V 4 bases and J 4 bases; bases outside gene matches: 2.

The chain employs TRBV10-3 and TRBJ1-4, with 7 positions matching TRBD1. The junction had 7 bases not matched to a gene; V was cut back by 8 bases and J by 4 bases. CDR1 is ENHRY, CDR2 SYGVKD, per germline. The CDR3 has 14 amino acids. CDR3 in DNA: TGTGCCATCCAAGCAGGGGGAGTTAATGAAAAACTGTTTTTT. Residues: CAIQAGGVNEKLFF.

V and J are TRBV6-5 and TRBJ2-5; 7 bases align to TRBD1. Looked up from germline, CDR1 is MNHEY and CDR2 is SVGAGI. The CDR3 length is 13 residues. Germline trimming cut 2 bases from V and 5 bases from J; bases unmatched to any gene: 2. In nucleotides, the CDR3 is TGTGCCAGCAGTTACAGGGGGCGGGAGACCCAGTACTTC. Protein sequence: CASSYRGRETQYF.

This clone has just one count. CDR3 sequence: CSVDEEGNRDYGYTF. In nucleotides, the CDR3 is TGCAGCGTTGACGAAGAAGGGAACAGGGACTATGGCTACACCTTC. The chain is built from TRBV29-1 and TRBJ1-2, with TRBD1 as a possible D gene (6 bases). CDR3 length: 15 amino acids. CDR1 and CDR2 from the germline V gene are SQVTM and ANQGSEA. Deletions cut 3 bases from V and 3 bases from J, with 17 bases between.

This chain connects TRBV5-1 to TRBJ1-1; D is unclear. CDR1 SGHRS and CDR2 YFSETQ come from the germline V gene. V gave up 3 bases and J gave up 6 bases, with 12 bases separating them. The CDR3 sequence is 13 residues long. CDR3 in DNA: TGCGCCAGCAGCTCAACAACAGATTCTGAAGCTTTCTTT. Translating it yields CASSSTTDSEAFF.